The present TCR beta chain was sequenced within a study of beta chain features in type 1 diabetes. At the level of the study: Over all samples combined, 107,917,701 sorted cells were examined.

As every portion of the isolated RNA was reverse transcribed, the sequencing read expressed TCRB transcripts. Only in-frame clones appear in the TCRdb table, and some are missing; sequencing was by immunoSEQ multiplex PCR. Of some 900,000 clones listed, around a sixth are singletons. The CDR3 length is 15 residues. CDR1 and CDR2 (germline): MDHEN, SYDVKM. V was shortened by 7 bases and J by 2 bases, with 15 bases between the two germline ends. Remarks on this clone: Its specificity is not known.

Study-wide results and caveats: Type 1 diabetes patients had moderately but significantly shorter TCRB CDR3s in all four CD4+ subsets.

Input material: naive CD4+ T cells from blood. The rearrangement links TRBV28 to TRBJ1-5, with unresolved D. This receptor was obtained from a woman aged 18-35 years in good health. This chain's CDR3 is CASTFRGVGNQPQHF. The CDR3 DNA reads TGTGCCAGCACCTTCCGGGGAGTGGGCAATCAGCCCCAGCATTTT. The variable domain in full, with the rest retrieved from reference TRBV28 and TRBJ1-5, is DVKVTQSSRYLVKRTGEKVFLECVQDMDHENMFWYRQDPGLGLRLIYFSYDVKMKEKGDIPEGYSVSREKKERFSLILESASTNQTSMYLCASTFRGVGNQPQHFGDGTRLSIL.